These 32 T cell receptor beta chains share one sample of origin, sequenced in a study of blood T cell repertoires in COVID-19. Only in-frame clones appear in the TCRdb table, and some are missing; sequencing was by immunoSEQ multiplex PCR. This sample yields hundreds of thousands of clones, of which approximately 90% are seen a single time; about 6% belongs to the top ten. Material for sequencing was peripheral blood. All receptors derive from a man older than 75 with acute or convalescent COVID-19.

CDR3 bases: TGTGCCAGCAGTAACCCGACAGGGTACGAGCAGTACTTC. This sequence encodes CASSNPTGYEQYF. V gene TRBV6-6 combines with J gene TRBJ2-7, with 7 bases lining up with TRBD1. V dropped 5 bases and J dropped 4; count of bases not matched to a gene: 5. The CDR3 totals 13 residues. CDR1 is MNHNY, CDR2 SVGAGI, per germline (reference sequence).

For the CDR3, the DNA is TGTGCCAGCACAAGCGGCAGCTCCTACAATGAGCAGTTCTTC. Protein: CASTSGSSYNEQFF. The chain employs TRBV28 and TRBJ2-1; perhaps TRBD2 as D (5 bases). Trimming stripped 7 bases from V and 0 bases from J, with 10 bases between. The germline V gene has CDR1 MDHEN and CDR2 SYDVKM. The length of the CDR3 is 14 residues.

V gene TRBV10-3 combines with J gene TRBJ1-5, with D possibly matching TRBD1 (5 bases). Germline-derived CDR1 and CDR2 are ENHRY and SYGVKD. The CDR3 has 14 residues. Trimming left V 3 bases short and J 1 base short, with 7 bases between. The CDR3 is CAISEGASNQPQHF. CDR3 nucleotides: TGTGCCATCAGTGAAGGGGCGAGCAATCAGCCCCAGCATTTT.

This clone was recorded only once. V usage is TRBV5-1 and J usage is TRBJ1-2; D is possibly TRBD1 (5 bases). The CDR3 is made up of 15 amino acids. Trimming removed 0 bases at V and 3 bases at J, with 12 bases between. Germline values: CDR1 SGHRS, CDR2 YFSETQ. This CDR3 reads CASSLGAGNDYGYTF. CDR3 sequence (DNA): TGCGCCAGCAGCTTGGGGGCAGGGAACGACTATGGCTACACCTTC.

CDR3 in amino acids: CASSLGRRADTQYF. CDR3 sequence (DNA): TGCGCCAGCAGCTTGGGTAGGCGGGCAGATACGCAGTATTTT. The chain couples TRBV5-1 to TRBJ2-3; a possible D gene is TRBD2 (5 bases). Trimming took off 0 bases at V and 4 bases at J, with 9 bases between the two ends. The CDR3 sequence is 14 residues long. CDR1 is SGHRS and CDR2 is YFSETQ in the germline V gene.

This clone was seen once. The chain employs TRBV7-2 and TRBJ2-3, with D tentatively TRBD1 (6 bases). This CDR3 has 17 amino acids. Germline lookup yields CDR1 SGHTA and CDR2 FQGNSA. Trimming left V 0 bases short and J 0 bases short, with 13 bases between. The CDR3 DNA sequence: TGTGCCAGCAGCTTAGCGCCGGGCAGGGGCAGCACAGATACGCAGTATTTT. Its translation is CASSLAPGRGSTDTQYF.

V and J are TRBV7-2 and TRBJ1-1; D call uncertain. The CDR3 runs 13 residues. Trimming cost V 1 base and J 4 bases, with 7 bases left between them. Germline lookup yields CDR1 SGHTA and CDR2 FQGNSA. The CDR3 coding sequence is TGTGCCAGCAGCTTAGATGCGAGCACTGAAGCTTTCTTT. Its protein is CASSLDASTEAFF. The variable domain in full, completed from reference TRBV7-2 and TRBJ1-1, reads GAGVSQSPSNKVTEKGKDVELRCDPISGHTALYWYRQSLGQGLEFLIYFQGNSAPDKSGLPSDRFSAERTGGSVSTLTIQRTQQEDSAVYLCASSLDASTEAFFGQGTRLTVV.

DNA for the CDR3: TGTGCCAGCAGCAAACCCCACTACCCCTTAACTGAAGCTTTCTTT. This gives the protein CASSKPHYPLTEAFF. The chain is built from TRBV21-1 and TRBJ1-1. TRBV21-1 is annotated as a pseudogene. This CDR3 has 15 amino acids.

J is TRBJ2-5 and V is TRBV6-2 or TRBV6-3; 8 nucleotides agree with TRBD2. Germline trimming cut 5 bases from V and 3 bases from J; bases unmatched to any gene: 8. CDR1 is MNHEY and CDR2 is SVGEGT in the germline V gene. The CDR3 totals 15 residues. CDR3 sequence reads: CASSHPQLAEETQYF. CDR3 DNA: TGTGCCAGCAGTCACCCCCAACTAGCGGAAGAGACCCAGTACTTC.

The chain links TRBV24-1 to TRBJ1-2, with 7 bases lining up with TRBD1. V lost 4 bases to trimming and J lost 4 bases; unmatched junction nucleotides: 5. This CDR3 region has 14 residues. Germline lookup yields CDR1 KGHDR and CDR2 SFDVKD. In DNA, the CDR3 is TGTGCCACCAGTGAGCCGGACAGGATCTATGGCTACACCTTC. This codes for CATSEPDRIYGYTF.

The CDR3 loop reads CASSLTTDNTEAFF. The CDR3 DNA is TGTGCCAGCAGCCTAACGACAGATAACACTGAAGCTTTCTTT. The J gene is TRBJ1-1, the V gene TRBV3-1 (or the pseudogene TRBV3-2); D is perhaps TRBD1 (5 bases). Looked up from germline, CDR1 is LGHDT and CDR2 is YNNKEL (reference sequence). The CDR3 is 14 amino acids. With 4 bases removed from V and 2 bases from J, the gap between germline ends came to 11 bases.

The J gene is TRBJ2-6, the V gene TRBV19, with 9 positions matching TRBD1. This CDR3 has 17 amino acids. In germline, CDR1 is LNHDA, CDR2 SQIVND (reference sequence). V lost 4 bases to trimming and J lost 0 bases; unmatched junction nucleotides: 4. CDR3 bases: TGTGCCAGTAGTAGAGGACAGGGGACCTCTGGGGCCAACGTCCTGACTTTC. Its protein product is CASSRGQGTSGANVLTF.

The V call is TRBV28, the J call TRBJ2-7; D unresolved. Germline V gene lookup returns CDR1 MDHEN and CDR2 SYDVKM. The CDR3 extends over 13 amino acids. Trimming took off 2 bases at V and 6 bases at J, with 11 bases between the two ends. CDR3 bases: TGTGCCAGCAGTTTAAGTAACAGTGCCGAGCAGTACTTC. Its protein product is CASSLSNSAEQYF.

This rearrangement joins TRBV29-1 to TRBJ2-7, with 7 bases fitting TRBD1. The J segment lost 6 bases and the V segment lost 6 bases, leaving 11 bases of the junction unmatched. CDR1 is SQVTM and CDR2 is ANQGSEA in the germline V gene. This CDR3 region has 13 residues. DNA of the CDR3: TGCAGCGTGGGACAGTTACCCAGGGCCGAGCAGTACTTC. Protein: CSVGQLPRAEQYF.

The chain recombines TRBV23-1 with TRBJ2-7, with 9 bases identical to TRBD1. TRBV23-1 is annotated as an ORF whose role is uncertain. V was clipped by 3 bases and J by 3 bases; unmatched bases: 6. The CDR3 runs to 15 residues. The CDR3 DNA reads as TGCGCCAGCAGTCACCCCCGGGACAGGGTCTACGAGCAGTACGTC. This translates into CASSHPRDRVYEQYV.

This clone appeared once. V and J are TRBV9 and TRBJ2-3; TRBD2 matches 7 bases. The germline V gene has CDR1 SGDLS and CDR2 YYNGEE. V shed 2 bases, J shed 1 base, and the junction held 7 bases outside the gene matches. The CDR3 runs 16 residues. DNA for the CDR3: TGTGCCAGCAGCGTCTTCCCTAGCGGTGGCACAGATACGCAGTATTTT. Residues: CASSVFPSGGTDTQYF. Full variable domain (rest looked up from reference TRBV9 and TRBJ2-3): DSGVTQTPKHLITATGQRVTLRCSPRSGDLSVYWYQQSLDQGLQFLIQYYNGEERAKGNILERFSAQQFPDLHSELNLSSLELGDSALYFCASSVFPSGGTDTQYFGPGTRLTVL.

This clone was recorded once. For the CDR3, the DNA is TGTGCCTGGAGTGTATGGACAGGGGGCCAGGGCTACACCTTC. Its protein product is CAWSVWTGGQGYTF. The V and J genes are TRBV30 and TRBJ1-2; 11 bases are a match to TRBD1. Germline loops: CDR1 GTSNPN, CDR2 SVGIG (reference sequence). Unmatched junction bases numbered 5, after V lost 0 bases and J lost 8 bases. The CDR3 runs to 14 residues.

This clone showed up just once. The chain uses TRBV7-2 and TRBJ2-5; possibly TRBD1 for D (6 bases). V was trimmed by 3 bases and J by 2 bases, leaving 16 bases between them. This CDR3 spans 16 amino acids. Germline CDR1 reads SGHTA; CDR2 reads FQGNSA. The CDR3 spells CASSFQQGGRQETQYF. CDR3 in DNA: TGTGCCAGCAGCTTTCAACAGGGTGGAAGACAAGAGACCCAGTACTTC.

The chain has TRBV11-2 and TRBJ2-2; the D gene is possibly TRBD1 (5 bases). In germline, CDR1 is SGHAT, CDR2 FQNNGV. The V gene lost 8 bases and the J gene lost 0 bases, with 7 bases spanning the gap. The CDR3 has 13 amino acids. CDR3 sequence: CASSGTNTGELFF. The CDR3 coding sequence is TGTGCCAGCTCAGGGACGAACACCGGGGAGCTGTTTTTT.

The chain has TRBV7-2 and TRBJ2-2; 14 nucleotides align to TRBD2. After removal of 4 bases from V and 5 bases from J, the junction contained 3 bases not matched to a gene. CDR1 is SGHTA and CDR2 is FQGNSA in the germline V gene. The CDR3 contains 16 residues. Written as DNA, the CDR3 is TGTGCCAGCAGCTCGGGACTAGCGGGAGTTACCGGGGAGCTGTTTTTT. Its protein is CASSSGLAGVTGELFF.

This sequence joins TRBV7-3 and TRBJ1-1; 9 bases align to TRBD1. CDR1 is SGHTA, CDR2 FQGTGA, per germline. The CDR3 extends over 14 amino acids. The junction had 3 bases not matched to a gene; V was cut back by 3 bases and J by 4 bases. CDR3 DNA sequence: TGTGCCAGCAGCTTGACAGGGGGTGGCACTGAAGCTTTCTTT. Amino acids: CASSLTGGGTEAFF.

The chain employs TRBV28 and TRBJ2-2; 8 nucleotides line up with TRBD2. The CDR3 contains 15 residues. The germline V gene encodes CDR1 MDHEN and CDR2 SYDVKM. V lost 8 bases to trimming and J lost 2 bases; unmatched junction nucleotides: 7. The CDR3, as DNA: TGTGCCAGCGGCCTTAGCGGGATAAACACCGGGGAGCTGTTTTTT. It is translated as CASGLSGINTGELFF. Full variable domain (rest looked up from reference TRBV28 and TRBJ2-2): DVKVTQSSRYLVKRTGEKVFLECVQDMDHENMFWYRQDPGLGLRLIYFSYDVKMKEKGDIPEGYSVSREKKERFSLILESASTNQTSMYLCASGLSGINTGELFFGEGSRLTVL.

Here the CDR3 reads CASSLQLSSTDTQYF. The CDR3 nucleotides are TGCGCCAGCAGCTTACAGCTCTCTAGCACAGATACGCAGTATTTT. This chain uses TRBV5-1 with TRBJ2-3, with D hard to call. V was trimmed by 2 bases and J by 0 bases, leaving 10 bases between them. CDR3 length: 15 residues. Germline V gene lookup returns CDR1 SGHRS and CDR2 YFSETQ.

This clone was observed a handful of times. The CDR3 DNA is TGCGCCAGCGCTACGGCCGGAGGGAATGCCTACGAGCAGTACTTC. This codes for CASATAGGNAYEQYF. The V and J genes are TRBV5-1 and TRBJ2-7; D perhaps matches TRBD2 (6 bases). Per germline, CDR1 SGHRS and CDR2 YFSETQ. With 7 bases removed from V and 2 bases from J, the gap between germline ends came to 19 bases. The CDR3 loop spans 15 amino acids.

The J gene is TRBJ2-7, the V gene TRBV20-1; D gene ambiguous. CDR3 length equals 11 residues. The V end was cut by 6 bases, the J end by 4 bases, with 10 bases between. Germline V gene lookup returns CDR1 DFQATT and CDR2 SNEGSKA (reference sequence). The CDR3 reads CSAPRVYEQYF. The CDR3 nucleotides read TGCAGTGCACCCCGGGTTTACGAGCAGTACTTC.

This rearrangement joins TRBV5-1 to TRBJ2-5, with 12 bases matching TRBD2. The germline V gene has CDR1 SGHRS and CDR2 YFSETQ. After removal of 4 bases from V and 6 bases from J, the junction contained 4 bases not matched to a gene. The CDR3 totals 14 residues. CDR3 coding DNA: TGCGCCAGCAGCCTGACTAGCGGGAGTAAGACCCAGTACTTC. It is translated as CASSLTSGSKTQYF.

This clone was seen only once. CDR3 protein: CASRETGGINIQYF. The CDR3 DNA reads as TGTGCCAGTAGAGAGACAGGGGGGATAAACATTCAGTACTTC. The chain joins TRBV19 to TRBJ2-4; 9 nucleotides agree with TRBD1. CDR1 and CDR2 (germline): LNHDA, SQIVND (reference sequence). V was clipped by 6 bases and J by 6 bases; unmatched bases: 6. This CDR3 is built from 14 residues.

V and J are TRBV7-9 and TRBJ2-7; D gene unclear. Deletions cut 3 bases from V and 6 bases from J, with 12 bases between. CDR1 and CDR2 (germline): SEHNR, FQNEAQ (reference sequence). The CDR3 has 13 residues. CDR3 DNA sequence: TGTGCCAGCAGCTTCACGGAGCTTGGCGAGCAGTACTTC. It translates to CASSFTELGEQYF.

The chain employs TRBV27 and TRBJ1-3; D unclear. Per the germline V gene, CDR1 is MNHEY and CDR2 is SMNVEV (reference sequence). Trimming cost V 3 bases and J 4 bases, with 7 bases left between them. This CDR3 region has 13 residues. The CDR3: CASSFTAGNTIYF. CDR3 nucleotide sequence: TGTGCCAGCAGTTTCACTGCGGGAAACACCATATATTTT.

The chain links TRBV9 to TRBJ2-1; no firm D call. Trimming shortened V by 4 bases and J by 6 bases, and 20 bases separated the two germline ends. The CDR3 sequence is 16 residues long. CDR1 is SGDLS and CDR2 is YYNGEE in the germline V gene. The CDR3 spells CASSPQPKSRSNEQFF. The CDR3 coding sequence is TGTGCCAGCAGCCCTCAGCCCAAGTCCAGGTCCAATGAGCAGTTCTTC.

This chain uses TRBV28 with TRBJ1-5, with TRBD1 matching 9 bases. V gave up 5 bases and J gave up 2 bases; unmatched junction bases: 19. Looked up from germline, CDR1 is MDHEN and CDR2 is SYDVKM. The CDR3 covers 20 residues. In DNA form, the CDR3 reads TGTGCCAGCAGTCCGCCGCTCGGACAGGGGATTAGAGACGGCAATCAGCCCCAGCATTTT. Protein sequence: CASSPPLGQGIRDGNQPQHF.

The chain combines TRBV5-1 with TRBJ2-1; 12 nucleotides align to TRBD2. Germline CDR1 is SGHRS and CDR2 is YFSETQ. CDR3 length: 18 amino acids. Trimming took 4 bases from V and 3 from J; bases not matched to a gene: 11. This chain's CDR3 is CASSRSKEGLAGYNEQFF. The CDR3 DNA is TGCGCCAGCAGCAGATCTAAGGAGGGACTAGCGGGCTACAATGAGCAGTTCTTC.